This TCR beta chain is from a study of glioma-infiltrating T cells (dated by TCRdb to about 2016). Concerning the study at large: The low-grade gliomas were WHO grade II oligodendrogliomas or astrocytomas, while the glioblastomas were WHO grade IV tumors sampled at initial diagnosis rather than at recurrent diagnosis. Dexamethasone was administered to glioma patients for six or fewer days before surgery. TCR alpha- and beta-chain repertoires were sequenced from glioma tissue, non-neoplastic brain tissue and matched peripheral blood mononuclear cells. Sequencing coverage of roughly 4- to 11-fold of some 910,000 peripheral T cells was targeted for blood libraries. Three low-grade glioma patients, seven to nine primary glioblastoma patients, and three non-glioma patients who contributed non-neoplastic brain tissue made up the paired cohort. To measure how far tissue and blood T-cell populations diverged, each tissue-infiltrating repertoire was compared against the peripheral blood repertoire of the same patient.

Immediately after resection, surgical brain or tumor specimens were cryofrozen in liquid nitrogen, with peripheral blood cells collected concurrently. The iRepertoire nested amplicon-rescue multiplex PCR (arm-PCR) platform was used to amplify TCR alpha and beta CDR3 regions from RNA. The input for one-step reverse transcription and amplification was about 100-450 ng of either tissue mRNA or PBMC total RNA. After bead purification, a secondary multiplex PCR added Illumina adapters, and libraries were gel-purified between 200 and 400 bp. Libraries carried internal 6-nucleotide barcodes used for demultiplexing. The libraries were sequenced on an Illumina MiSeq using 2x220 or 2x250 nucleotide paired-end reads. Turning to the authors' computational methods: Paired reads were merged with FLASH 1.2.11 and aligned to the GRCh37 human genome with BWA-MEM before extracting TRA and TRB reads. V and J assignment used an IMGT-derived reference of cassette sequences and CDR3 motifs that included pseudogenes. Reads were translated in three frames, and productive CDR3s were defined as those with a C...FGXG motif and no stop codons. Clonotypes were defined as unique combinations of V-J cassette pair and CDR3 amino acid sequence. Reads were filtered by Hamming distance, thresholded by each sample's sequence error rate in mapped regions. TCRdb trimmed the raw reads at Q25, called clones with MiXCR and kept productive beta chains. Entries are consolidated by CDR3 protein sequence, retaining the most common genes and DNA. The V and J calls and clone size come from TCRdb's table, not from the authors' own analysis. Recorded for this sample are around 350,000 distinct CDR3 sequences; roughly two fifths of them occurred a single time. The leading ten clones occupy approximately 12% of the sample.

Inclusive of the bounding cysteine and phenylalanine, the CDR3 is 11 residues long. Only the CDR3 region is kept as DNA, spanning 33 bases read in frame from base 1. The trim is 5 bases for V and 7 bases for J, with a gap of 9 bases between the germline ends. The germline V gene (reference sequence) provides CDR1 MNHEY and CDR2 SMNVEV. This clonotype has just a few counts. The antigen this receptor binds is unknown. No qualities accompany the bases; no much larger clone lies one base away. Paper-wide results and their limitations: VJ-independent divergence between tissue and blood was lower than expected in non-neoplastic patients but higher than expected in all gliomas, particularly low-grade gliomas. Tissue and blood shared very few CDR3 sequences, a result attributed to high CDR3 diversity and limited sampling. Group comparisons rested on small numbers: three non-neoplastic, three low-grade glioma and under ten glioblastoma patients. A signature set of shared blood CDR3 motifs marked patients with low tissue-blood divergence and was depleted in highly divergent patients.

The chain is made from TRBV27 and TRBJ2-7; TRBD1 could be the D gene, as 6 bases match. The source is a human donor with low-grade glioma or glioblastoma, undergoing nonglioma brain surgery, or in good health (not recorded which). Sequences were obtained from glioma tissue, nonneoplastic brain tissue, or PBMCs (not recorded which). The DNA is TGTGCCAGCAGTGTGGGGACAGAGCAGTACTTC. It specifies CASSVGTEQYF.